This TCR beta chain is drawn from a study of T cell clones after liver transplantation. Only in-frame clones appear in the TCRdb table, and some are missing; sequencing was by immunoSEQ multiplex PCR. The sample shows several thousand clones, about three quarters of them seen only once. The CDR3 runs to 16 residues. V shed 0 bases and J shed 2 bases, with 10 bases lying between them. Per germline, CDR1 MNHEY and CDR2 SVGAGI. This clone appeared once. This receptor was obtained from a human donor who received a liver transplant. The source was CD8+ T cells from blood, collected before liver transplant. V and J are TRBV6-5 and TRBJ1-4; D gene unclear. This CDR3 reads CASSYSGFSTNEKLFF. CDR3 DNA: TGTGCCAGCAGTTACTCAGGGTTCTCGACTAATGAAAAACTGTTTTTT.